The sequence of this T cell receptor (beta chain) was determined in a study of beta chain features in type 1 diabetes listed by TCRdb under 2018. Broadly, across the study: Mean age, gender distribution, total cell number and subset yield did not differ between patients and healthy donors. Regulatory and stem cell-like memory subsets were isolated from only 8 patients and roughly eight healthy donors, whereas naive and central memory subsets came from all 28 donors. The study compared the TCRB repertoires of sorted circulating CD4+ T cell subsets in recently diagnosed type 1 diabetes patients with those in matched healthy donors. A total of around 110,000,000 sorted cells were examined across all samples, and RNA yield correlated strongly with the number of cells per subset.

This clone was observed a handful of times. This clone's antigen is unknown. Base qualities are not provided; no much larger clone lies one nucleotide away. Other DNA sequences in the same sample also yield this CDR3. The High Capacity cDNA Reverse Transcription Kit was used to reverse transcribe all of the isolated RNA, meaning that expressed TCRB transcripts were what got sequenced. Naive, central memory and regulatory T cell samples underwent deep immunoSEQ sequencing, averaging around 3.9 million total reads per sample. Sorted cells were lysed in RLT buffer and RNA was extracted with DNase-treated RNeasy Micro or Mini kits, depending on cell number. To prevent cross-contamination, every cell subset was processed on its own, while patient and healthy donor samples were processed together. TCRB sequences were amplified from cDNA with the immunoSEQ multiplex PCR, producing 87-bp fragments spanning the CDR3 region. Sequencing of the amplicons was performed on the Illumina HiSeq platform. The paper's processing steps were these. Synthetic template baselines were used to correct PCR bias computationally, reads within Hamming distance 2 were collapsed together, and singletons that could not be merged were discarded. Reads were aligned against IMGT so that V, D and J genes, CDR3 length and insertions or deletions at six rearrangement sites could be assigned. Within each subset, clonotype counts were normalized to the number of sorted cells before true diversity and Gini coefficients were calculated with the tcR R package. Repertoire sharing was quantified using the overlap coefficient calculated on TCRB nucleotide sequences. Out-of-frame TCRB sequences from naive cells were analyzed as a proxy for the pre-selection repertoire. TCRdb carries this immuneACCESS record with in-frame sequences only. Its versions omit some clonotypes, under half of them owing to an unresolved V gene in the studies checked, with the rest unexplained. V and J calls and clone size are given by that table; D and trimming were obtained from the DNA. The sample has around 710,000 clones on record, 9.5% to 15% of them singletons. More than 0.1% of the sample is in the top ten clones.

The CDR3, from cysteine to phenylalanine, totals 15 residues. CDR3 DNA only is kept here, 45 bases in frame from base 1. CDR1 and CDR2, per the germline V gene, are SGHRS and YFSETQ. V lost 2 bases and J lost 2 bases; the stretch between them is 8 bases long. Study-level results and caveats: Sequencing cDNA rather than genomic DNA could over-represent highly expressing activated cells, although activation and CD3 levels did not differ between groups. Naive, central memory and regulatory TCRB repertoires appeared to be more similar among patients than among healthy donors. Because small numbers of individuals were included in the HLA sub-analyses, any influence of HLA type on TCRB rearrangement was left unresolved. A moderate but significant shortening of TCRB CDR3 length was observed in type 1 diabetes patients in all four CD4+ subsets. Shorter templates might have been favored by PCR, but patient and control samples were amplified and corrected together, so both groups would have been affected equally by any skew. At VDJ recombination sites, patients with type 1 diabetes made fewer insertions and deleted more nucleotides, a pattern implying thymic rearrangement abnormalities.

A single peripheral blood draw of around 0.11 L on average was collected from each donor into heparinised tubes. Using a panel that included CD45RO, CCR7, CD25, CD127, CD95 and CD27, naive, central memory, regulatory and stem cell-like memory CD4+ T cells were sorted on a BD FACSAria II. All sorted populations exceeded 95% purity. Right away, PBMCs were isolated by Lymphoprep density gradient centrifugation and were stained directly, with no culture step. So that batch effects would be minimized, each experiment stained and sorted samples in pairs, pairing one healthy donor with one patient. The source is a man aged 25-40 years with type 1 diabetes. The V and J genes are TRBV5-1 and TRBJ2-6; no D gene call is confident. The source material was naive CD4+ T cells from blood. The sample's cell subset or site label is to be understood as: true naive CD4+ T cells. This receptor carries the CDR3 CASSFTGAGANVLTF. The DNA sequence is TGCGCCAGCAGCTTCACCGGTGCTGGGGCCAACGTCCTGACTTTC.